Here is one TCR beta chain with its context. Researchers sorted participants into cohorts using their self-reported clinical history. This sample stems from a study of blood T cell repertoires in COVID-19. Study in general: From the United States, Italy and Spain came samples of acute and convalescent COVID-19.

Authors' methods: The assay estimated nucleated cells by amplifying reference gene primers. The table came from immunoSEQ multiplex PCR; TCRdb's copy has only in-frame clones and leaves some out. Clonal size and the V and J genes are those of that table, whereas D and trimming came from the DNA. Of about 81,000 clones detected, approximately 90% appear once; the ten largest clones hold roughly 1%. Germline CDR1 ENHRY, CDR2 SYGVKD. The CDR3 spans 20 residues. The ends lost 6 bases at V and 4 bases at J; junction bases unmatched: 23. The sample taken for sequencing was PBMCs or T cells enriched from blood (not recorded which). The chain joins TRBV10-3 to TRBJ2-1, with TRBD2 matching over 8 bases. The receptor's source is a woman in her fifties or sixties with acute COVID-19. The CDR3 loop is CAISDINPAGSSGLYNEQFF. The CDR3 nucleotides read TGTGCCATCAGCGACATAAACCCCGCCGGGTCTAGCGGGCTTTACAATGAGCAGTTCTTC.